This is a list of T cell receptor beta chains from one sample in a study of blood T cells in healthy people across ages. TCRdb reanalysed the 5' RACE reads using MiXCR and keeps one entry per CDR3 protein. This table holds around 1.5 million distinct CDR3 sequences, approximately 59% found once. Sequenced material: blood. These receptors were obtained from a man aged 18 to 30 in good health. The CDR3 runs from the conserved cysteine through the conserved F or W. D genes are given only for firm matches. Size is omitted from some rows. Given values are once, few, many or a class for expanded clones.

DNA,CDR3,J,length,V,size,D
TGCGCCAGCAGCTTGGGGGCGGGAGGGTCGAATGAGCAGTTCTTC,CASSLGAGGSNEQFF,TRBJ2-1,15,TRBV5-1,few,TRBD2
TGCAGCGCATACAGGGTGGAGACCCAGTACTTC,CSAYRVETQYF,TRBJ2-5,11,TRBV29-1,.,.
TGTGCCAGCACCCTACGACGGGGACAAGAAAAACTGTTTTTT,CASTLRRGQEKLFF,TRBJ1-4,14,TRBV28,.,.
TGCGCCAGCAGCTTGGTGCACCTGAACACTGAAGCTTTCTTT,CASSLVHLNTEAFF,TRBJ1-1,14,TRBV5-1,.,.
TGTGCCAGCTCACTTGGGTCATTGGTGAACACTGAAGCTTTCTTT,CASSLGSLVNTEAFF,TRBJ1-1,15,TRBV18,.,.
TGTGCCAGCAGCTTAGTCGGGGGATCCTCCCAAGAGACCCAGTGCTTC,CASSLVGGSSQETQCF,TRBJ2-5,16,TRBV7-2,.,.
TGTGCCAGCAGCCGAGAGATAACAGGGATCGGCGGGTCCTATAATTCACCCCTCCACTTT,CASSREITGIGGSYNSPLHF,TRBJ1-6,20,TRBV11-2,.,.
TGTGCCAGAAGCTTGAGGAGCGGGAGGGCCTACGAGCAGTACTTC,CARSLRSGRAYEQYF,TRBJ2-7,15,TRBV5-3,.,TRBD2
TGCAGCGTTGCCCGGATGCAGTTCTTC,CSVARMQFF,TRBJ2-1,9,TRBV29-1,few,.
TGCGCCAGCAGCTTGGAGAAGGTATACGAGCAGTACTTC,CASSLEKVYEQYF,TRBJ2-7,13,TRBV5-1,few,.
TGTGCCAGCAGCCATGACGAGCAGTACTTC,CASSHDEQYF,TRBJ2-7,10,TRBV4-2,.,.
TGCAGCGTTGAAGACAGGGAGGCTAGCACAGATACGCAGTATTTT,CSVEDREASTDTQYF,TRBJ2-3,15,TRBV29-1,.,.
TGTGCCAGCAGTTTAAGGCAGGGGAGTAATGGCTACACCTTC,CASSLRQGSNGYTF,TRBJ1-2,14,TRBV27,.,.
TGTGCCAGCAGCGTAGAAGGTTCCCAGAGCTCCTACAATGAGCAGTTCTTC,CASSVEGSQSSYNEQFF,TRBJ2-1,17,TRBV9,.,.
TGCAGCGTTGAAGGCCAGAAGGACGGCAACGGAGAGACCCAGTACTTC,CSVEGQKDGNGETQYF,TRBJ2-5,16,TRBV29-1,.,.
TGCAGTGCCCCATTACACGGACAGGGAGGACCCTTCGGTTCACCCCTCCACTTT,CSAPLHGQGGPFGSPLHF,TRBJ1-6,18,TRBV20-1,.,TRBD1
TGCGCCAGCAGCCACTCTCTAGCGGGGTCCTACAATGAGCAGTTCTTC,CASSHSLAGSYNEQFF,TRBJ2-1,16,TRBV5-1,.,TRBD2
TGTGCCAGCATGGACAGGGGGTGGACCTATGGCTACACCTTC,CASMDRGWTYGYTF,TRBJ1-2,14,TRBV2,.,TRBD1
TGCGCCAGCAGCCAAGTAGGATTAGCGGGGAAGTACAATGAGCAGTTCTTC,CASSQVGLAGKYNEQFF,TRBJ2-1,17,TRBV4-1,.,TRBD2
TGTGCCAGCAGCTCACACGCCAATGAGCAGTTCTTC,CASSSHANEQFF,TRBJ2-1,12,TRBV7-7,once,.
TGTGCCAGCAGCTTAGATCAGGGCAGGGGGCCGCCTAATGAAAAACTGTTTTTT,CASSLDQGRGPPNEKLFF,TRBJ1-4,18,TRBV11-2,.,TRBD1
TGTGCCAGCAGCTTACACCGGGACTCCTCCTACAATGAGCAGTTCTTC,CASSLHRDSSYNEQFF,TRBJ2-1,16,TRBV11-2,.,.
TGTGCCAGCAGTTACGGGGGAGAGAGGCAGTACTTC,CASSYGGERQYF,TRBJ2-7,12,TRBV6-6,.,.
TGTGCCAGCAGCTCTCGACTTAATGGGGCCTACGAGCAGTACTTC,CASSSRLNGAYEQYF,TRBJ2-7,15,TRBV13,.,.
TGCGCCAGCAGCCAGGGAATTTACAATGAGCAGTACTTC,CASSQGIYNEQYF,TRBJ2-4,13,TRBV4-1,.,.
TGTGCCAGCAGTTCCGGGGAAGAGACCCAGTTCTTC,CASSSGEETQFF,TRBJ2-1,12,TRBV28,once,.
TGTGCCAGCAGTGAGTCAGTGGGCACTGAAGCTTTCTTT,CASSESVGTEAFF,TRBJ1-1,13,TRBV6-5,.,.
TGCGCCAGCAGCTTGGTCGGCGGGAGTGCAGATACGCAGTATTTT,CASSLVGGSADTQYF,TRBJ2-3,15,TRBV28,.,TRBD2
TGCGCCAGCAGCCAAGATGTAGGGACAGGGAATTACGAGCAGTACTTC,CASSQDVGTGNYEQYF,TRBJ2-7,16,TRBV4-1,.,TRBD1
TGCAGTGCTAGAGACGGTCGGGCCTCCTACGAGCAGTACTTC,CSARDGRASYEQYF,TRBJ2-7,14,TRBV20-1,few,.
TGTGCCTGGAGCCAAAGGATCCACGAGCAGTACTTC,CAWSQRIHEQYF,TRBJ2-7,12,TRBV30,few,.
TGCGCCACAAGTACAGGGACGGGTCAGCCCCAGCATTTT,CATSTGTGQPQHF,TRBJ1-5,13,TRBV4-1,.,.
TGTGCCAGTAGGTTGTCACCCCTCCACTTT,CASRLSPLHF,TRBJ1-6,10,TRBV2,.,.
TGTGCCAGCAGCCCTTGGACAGATACGCAGTATTTT,CASSPWTDTQYF,TRBJ2-3,12,TRBV13,.,.
TGCGCCAGCAGCGCGGGACAGAACTATGGCTACACCTTC,CASSAGQNYGYTF,TRBJ1-2,13,TRBV7-9,many,TRBD1
TGTGCCAGCAGCCCCCGCGGTAGCGGGAACACCGGGGAGCTGTTTTTT,CASSPRGSGNTGELFF,TRBJ2-2,16,TRBV5-4,.,.
TGTGCCAGCAGCTCGCTGACAGGCAATGGCTACACCTTC,CASSSLTGNGYTF,TRBJ1-2,13,TRBV7-2,few,.
TGTGCCAGCATAAGCCGGGGGGTGAACAATGAGCAGTTCTTC,CASISRGVNNEQFF,TRBJ2-1,14,TRBV12-3/TRBV12-4,.,TRBD2
TGCAGCGTTGAGTTCACCCGACAAGGGATGTTTGGAGATACGCAGTATTTT,CSVEFTRQGMFGDTQYF,TRBJ2-3,17,TRBV29-1,few,.
TGTGCCAGCAGTCCCGGGACAGGCGTCTATGGCTACACCTTC,CASSPGTGVYGYTF,TRBJ1-2,14,TRBV6-6,.,TRBD1